A selection of T cell receptor beta chains follows, all from one sample in a study of shared clonotypes between healthy human individuals. Profiling relied on immunoSEQ multiplex PCR, and the TCRdb table lists in-frame clones only, not all of them. This sample yields approximately 640,000 clones, of which roughly 78% are seen a single time; around 2% belongs to the top ten. The sample was memory CD4+ T cells sorted from blood. These receptors originate from a young woman in good health. Both conserved end residues are trimmed from each CDR3. The order of the fields is V gene, J gene, CDR3 protein.

v_call: TRBV15
j_call: TRBJ1-1
cdr3_aa: ATSRVTRGTEAF

v_call: TRBV2
j_call: TRBJ2-1
cdr3_aa: ASSDGTGLYEQF

v_call: TRBV10-3
j_call: TRBJ2-2
cdr3_aa: AIRGGLGGELF

v_call: TRBV4-1
j_call: TRBJ2-3
cdr3_aa: ASSSPTSGLYTQY

v_call: TRBV28
j_call: TRBJ2-7
cdr3_aa: ASSYRVSEQY

v_call: TRBV11-3
j_call: TRBJ1-5
cdr3_aa: ASSVQGGGQPQH

v_call: TRBV28
j_call: TRBJ2-7
cdr3_aa: ASTSKKGGAYEQY

v_call: TRBV4-1
j_call: TRBJ1-4
cdr3_aa: ASSQDRGEKLF

v_call: TRBV9
j_call: TRBJ2-5
cdr3_aa: ASSRAGGGGETQY

v_call: TRBV11-1
j_call: TRBJ2-5
cdr3_aa: ASTPGALETQY

v_call: TRBV28
j_call: TRBJ2-5
cdr3_aa: ASSQGQEETQY

v_call: TRBV19
j_call: TRBJ1-2
cdr3_aa: ASSPGTANYGYT

v_call: TRBV7-9
j_call: TRBJ2-2
cdr3_aa: ASSFELAANTGELF

v_call: TRBV5-6
j_call: TRBJ2-5
cdr3_aa: ASSSLDSGKTQY

v_call: TRBV14
j_call: TRBJ2-5
cdr3_aa: ASSQSSGPGETQY

v_call: TRBV9
j_call: TRBJ2-7
cdr3_aa: ASSVGELAGIDEQY

v_call: TRBV27
j_call: TRBJ2-7
cdr3_aa: ASKFTSGRRSEQY

v_call: TRBV7-9
j_call: TRBJ1-5
cdr3_aa: ASSQGGVAGKPQH

v_call: TRBV7-9
j_call: TRBJ2-4
cdr3_aa: ASSPSAGGNIQY

v_call: TRBV7-9
j_call: TRBJ1-2
cdr3_aa: ASSLVPNYGYT

v_call: TRBV19
j_call: TRBJ2-7
cdr3_aa: ASSIDRRGPDEQY

v_call: TRBV6-5
j_call: TRBJ1-5
cdr3_aa: ASSPAGYNQPQH

v_call: TRBV9
j_call: TRBJ2-2
cdr3_aa: ASSVATTSGLAGGPNTGELF

v_call: TRBV27
j_call: TRBJ2-4
cdr3_aa: ASSLSPGVKNIQY

v_call: TRBV2
j_call: TRBJ2-1
cdr3_aa: ASRQGEGEQF

v_call: TRBV28
j_call: TRBJ2-7
cdr3_aa: ASSFGLKREKSSYEQY

v_call: TRBV27
j_call: TRBJ1-2
cdr3_aa: ATGTLQGTYGYT

v_call: TRBV6-6
j_call: TRBJ2-7
cdr3_aa: ASSLNRRSYEQY

v_call: TRBV18
j_call: TRBJ2-5
cdr3_aa: ASSPGGAETQY

v_call: TRBV6-7
j_call: TRBJ2-3
cdr3_aa: ARGRDKREGRRDTQY

v_call: TRBV29-1
j_call: TRBJ2-6
cdr3_aa: SVLDRVDSGANVLT

v_call: TRBV6-6
j_call: TRBJ2-7
cdr3_aa: ASSRRTSGAYEQY

v_call: TRBV7-9
j_call: TRBJ2-7
cdr3_aa: ASSRIDEQY

v_call: TRBV5-1
j_call: TRBJ1-2
cdr3_aa: ASSLDQAGYGYT

v_call: TRBV4-1
j_call: TRBJ2-3
cdr3_aa: ASSQGQGVDTQY

v_call: TRBV2
j_call: TRBJ2-7
cdr3_aa: ASSLRRDSLRGQY

v_call: TRBV5-6
j_call: TRBJ2-7
cdr3_aa: ASSSPLAGVSYEQY

v_call: TRBV5-1
j_call: TRBJ2-2
cdr3_aa: ASSLGPSGRSGELF

v_call: TRBV7-8
j_call: TRBJ2-1
cdr3_aa: ASSSGTGTYNEQF

v_call: TRBV6-5
j_call: TRBJ1-5
cdr3_aa: ASSPRPNQPQH

v_call: TRBV5-1
j_call: TRBJ1-2
cdr3_aa: ASSAGVAPGGYT

v_call: TRBV5-1
j_call: TRBJ1-4
cdr3_aa: ASSLRGPNEKLF

v_call: TRBV28
j_call: TRBJ2-3
cdr3_aa: ASRRPYDRIRTDTQY

v_call: TRBV15
j_call: TRBJ2-1
cdr3_aa: ATSSNNRWPSSSYNEQF

v_call: TRBV18
j_call: TRBJ2-7
cdr3_aa: ASSPGFERKNYEQY